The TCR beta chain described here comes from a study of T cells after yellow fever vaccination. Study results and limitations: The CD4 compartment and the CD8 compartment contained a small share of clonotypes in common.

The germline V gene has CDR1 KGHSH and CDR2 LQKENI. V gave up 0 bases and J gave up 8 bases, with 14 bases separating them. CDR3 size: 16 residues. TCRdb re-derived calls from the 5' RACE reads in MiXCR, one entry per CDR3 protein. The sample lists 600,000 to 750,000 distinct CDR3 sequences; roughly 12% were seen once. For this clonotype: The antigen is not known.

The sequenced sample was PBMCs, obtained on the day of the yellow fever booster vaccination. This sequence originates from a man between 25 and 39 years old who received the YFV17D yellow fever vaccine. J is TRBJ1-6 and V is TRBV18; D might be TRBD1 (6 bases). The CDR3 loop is CASSPPKKTGDSPLHF. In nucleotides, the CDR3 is TGTGCCAGCTCACCACCGAAGAAGACAGGTGATTCACCCCTCCACTTT. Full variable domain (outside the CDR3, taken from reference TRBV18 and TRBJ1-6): NAGVMQNPRHLVRRRGQEARLRCSPMKGHSHVYWYRQLPEEGLKFMVYLQKENIIDESGMPKERFSAEFPKEGPSILRIQQVVRGDSAAYFCASSPPKKTGDSPLHFGNGTRLTVT.